Listed below are T cell receptor beta chains from one sample, sequenced in a study of identical twins. MiXCR, run by TCRdb on the 5' RACE reads, gives a single entry per CDR3 protein. There are some 630,000 distinct CDR3 sequences in the sample; about 7% occur only once, and roughly 1.6% lies in the top ten. The sample was also reused in another study, on yellow fever vaccine responses in identical twins.

The sequencing input was PBMCs. The receptors were gathered from a young woman in good health. The CDR3 runs from the conserved cysteine through the conserved F or W. The D gene is left open where the match is weak. Clone size is not always given. Where it is, it says once, few, many or a class for expanded clones.

j_call d_call clone_size v_call cdr3_aa cdr3_nt
TRBJ2-5 - - TRBV18 CASSAGYQETQYF TGTGCCAGCTCAGCAGGATACCAAGAGACCCAGTACTTC
TRBJ1-1 - - TRBV6-1 CASTLGGAVGTEAFF TGTGCCAGCACCCTAGGGGGGGCGGTCGGCACTGAAGCTTTCTTT
TRBJ2-5 TRBD2 - TRBV7-2 CASRVASSGREEETQYF TGTGCCAGCAGGGTGGCGTCTAGCGGGAGGGAAGAAGAGACCCAGTACTTC
TRBJ1-1 - many TRBV5-1 CASSLSQVVNTEAFF TGCGCCAGCAGCTTGTCTCAGGTCGTGAACACTGAAGCTTTCTTT
TRBJ1-1 TRBD1 many TRBV5-1 CASSLEPDRGTEAFF TGCGCCAGCAGCTTGGAGCCGGACAGGGGCACTGAAGCTTTCTTT
TRBJ2-1 - - TRBV5-1 CASSWGQGNNELFF -
TRBJ2-7 - - TRBV27 CASGVGEQYF TGTGCCAGCGGAGTTGGCGAGCAGTACTTC
TRBJ1-5 - few TRBV15 CATSRDGVDQPQHF TGTGCCACCAGCAGAGATGGTGTTGATCAGCCCCAGCATTTT
TRBJ2-7 TRBD2 once TRBV7-2 CASSYGLARYEQCF TGTGCCAGCAGCTACGGACTAGCGAGGTACGAGCAGTGCTTC
TRBJ2-1 TRBD2 few TRBV3-1 CASSHTGTSRSSYNEQFF TGTGCCAGCAGCCATACCGGGACTAGCAGAAGCTCCTACAATGAGCAGTTCTTC
TRBJ1-3 - few TRBV4-2 CASSQDTVGNTIYF TGTGCCAGCAGCCAAGATACAGTTGGAAACACCATATATTTT
TRBJ2-1 - few TRBV6-1 CASSEATGPSYNEQFF TGTGCCAGCAGTGAAGCCACAGGGCCTTCCTACAATGAGCAGTTCTTC
TRBJ2-3 - - TRBV7-9 CASSSIGQYQSTDTQYF TGTGCCAGCAGCTCTATCGGACAGTACCAAAGCACAGATACGCAGTATTTT
TRBJ2-7 - many TRBV14 CASSQDRGYEQYF TGTGCCAGCAGCCAAGATAGGGGCTACGAGCAGTACTTC
TRBJ2-1 TRBD1 many TRBV5-5 CASSPDRGLYNEQFF TGTGCCAGCAGCCCGGACAGGGGGCTTTACAATGAGCAGTTCTTC
TRBJ2-1 - few TRBV29-1 CSVESPNSYNEQFF TGCAGCGTTGAGTCCCCCAACTCCTACAATGAGCAGTTCTTC
TRBJ2-5 - few TRBV29-1 CSWAPDNQETQYF TGCAGCTGGGCCCCTGACAACCAAGAGACCCAGTACTTC
TRBJ2-3 TRBD1 many TRBV24-1 CATSAANDRGLKDTQYF TGTGCCACCAGTGCCGCCAATGACAGGGGGCTTAAAGATACGCAGTATTTT
TRBJ2-5 - - TRBV18 CASSQNRKETQYF TGTGCCAGCTCACAAAACCGTAAAGAGACCCAGTACTTC
TRBJ1-1 TRBD1 few TRBV4-1 CASSQPGQGGTEAFF TGCGCCAGCAGCCAACCGGGACAGGGAGGTACTGAAGCTTTCTTT
TRBJ1-2 - - TRBV6-5 CASSYTDASYYGYTF TGTGCCAGCAGTTACACCGACGCAAGTTACTATGGCTACACCTTC
TRBJ2-5 - - TRBV11-2 CASSPWAVETQYF TGTGCCAGCAGCCCTTGGGCTGTGGAGACCCAGTACTTC
TRBJ2-2 - few TRBV18 CASSLLRSSGNTGELFF TGTGCCAGCTCACTTCTGCGTTCGAGCGGAAACACCGGGGAGCTGTTTTTT
TRBJ2-1 TRBD2 few TRBV3-1 CASSPGLAGTSYNEQFF TGTGCCAGCAGCCCGGGACTAGCGGGGACTTCCTACAATGAGCAGTTCTTC
TRBJ2-2 TRBD1 few TRBV5-1 CASSDGQGKANTGELFF TGCGCCAGCAGCGACGGACAGGGGAAAGCGAACACCGGGGAGCTGTTTTTT
TRBJ2-1 TRBD1 - TRBV29-1 CSVVGTGTYNEQFF TGCAGCGTTGTTGGGACAGGGACCTACAATGAGCAGTTCTTC
TRBJ1-2 TRBD1 many TRBV29-1 CSVRDRSSGGNYGYTF TGCAGCGTTCGGGACAGATCCTCCGGGGGTAACTATGGCTACACCTTC
TRBJ1-5 - few TRBV24-1 CATSLGGQPQHF TGTGCCACCAGCTTAGGGGGTCAGCCCCAGCATTTT
TRBJ2-3 - - TRBV20-1 CSARDHRSTDTQYF TGCAGTGCTAGAGATCATCGGAGCACAGATACGCAGTATTTT
TRBJ2-3 TRBD2 many TRBV5-1 CASSRQGGGAADTQYF TGCGCCAGCAGCCGGCAGGGCGGGGGGGCCGCAGATACGCAGTATTTT
TRBJ2-2 TRBD2 - TRBV10-1 CASQRGGPGELFF TGCGCCAGCCAACGGGGGGGCCCCGGGGAGCTGTTTTTT
TRBJ1-3 TRBD1 - TRBV2 CASSGTGFGGNTIYF TGTGCCAGCAGCGGGACAGGGTTTGGCGGAAACACCATATATTTT
TRBJ2-5 - few TRBV11-3 CASSLQGPLPNVETQYF TGTGCCAGCAGCTTACAGGGACCCCTTCCCAATGTTGAGACCCAGTACTTC
TRBJ2-2 - - TRBV2 CASREGRRNTGELFF TGTGCCAGCAGGGAGGGACGGAGGAACACCGGGGAGCTGTTTTTT
TRBJ2-2 TRBD2 many TRBV6-2/TRBV6-3 CASSPLRSSGGGPLLNTGELFF TGTGCCAGCAGCCCCCTACGATCGAGTGGCGGGGGGCCTCTTCTGAACACCGGGGAGCTGTTTTTT
TRBJ1-1 TRBD1 few TRBV27 CASIGQENTEAFF TGTGCCAGCATTGGACAGGAGAACACTGAAGCTTTCTTT
TRBJ2-2 TRBD1 many TRBV5-1 CASSLVRGLLRDTGELFF TGCGCCAGCAGCTTGGTCAGGGGGCTCTTACGTGACACCGGGGAGCTGTTTTTT
TRBJ2-1 TRBD2 - TRBV20-1 CSADTSGRTYNEQFF TGCAGTGCCGATACCAGCGGGAGGACCTACAATGAGCAGTTCTTC
TRBJ2-1 - few TRBV7-9 CASSLDGQYWVGEQFF TGTGCCAGCAGCTTAGACGGCCAGTATTGGGTTGGTGAGCAGTTCTTC
TRBJ2-2 - many TRBV5-8 CASSPYPYGTGELFF TGTGCCAGCAGCCCCTACCCCTACGGCACCGGGGAGCTGTTTTTT
TRBJ1-1 - many TRBV12-3/TRBV12-4 CASNPAARGGYTEAFF TGTGCCAGCAACCCGGCCGCCCGGGGGGGCTATACTGAAGCTTTCTTT
TRBJ2-2 TRBD2 few TRBV12-3/TRBV12-4 CASSLPSGRAGVGDTGELFF TGTGCCAGCAGTTTGCCTAGCGGGAGGGCCGGCGTTGGGGACACCGGGGAGCTGTTTTTT
TRBJ2-5 TRBD1 few TRBV29-1 CSVERGPSETQYF TGCAGCGTTGAGAGGGGGCCTTCAGAGACCCAGTACTTC
TRBJ2-1 TRBD2 many TRBV7-2 CASSLGTSGGSYNEQFF TGTGCCAGCAGCTTAGGAACTAGCGGGGGATCTTACAATGAGCAGTTCTTC
TRBJ1-6 - many TRBV12-3/TRBV12-4 CASSLGGRPNSPLHF TGTGCCAGCAGTTTGGGGGGTCGCCCAAATTCACCCCTCCACTTT
TRBJ2-3 - few TRBV20-1 CSAIGDTQYF TGCAGTGCTATAGGGGATACGCAGTATTTT
TRBJ1-6 - few TRBV5-1 CASSLVEVRSYNSPLHF TGCGCCAGCAGCTTGGTGGAGGTGAGGTCCTATAATTCACCCCTCCACTTT
TRBJ1-4 - - TRBV10-2 CASSVDQEKLFF TGCGCCAGCAGTGTTGATCAGGAAAAACTGTTTTTT
TRBJ1-3 - few TRBV18 CASSPPRDRGNTIYF TGTGCCAGCTCACCACCCCGGGACCGTGGAAACACCATATATTTT
TRBJ2-1 - - TRBV10-3 CAISESRLQGNEQFF TGTGCCATCAGTGAGTCGAGACTCCAGGGCAATGAGCAGTTCTTC
TRBJ2-1 TRBD2 few TRBV28 CASSISGSLDEQFF TGTGCCAGCAGTATCAGCGGGAGCCTCGATGAGCAGTTCTTC
TRBJ1-2 - - TRBV11-1 CASSYRIFSEGSTGYTF TGTGCCAGCAGCTACCGGATCTTTAGCGAGGGTAGTACGGGCTACACCTTC
TRBJ1-1 - - TRBV3-1 CASSPDLGPAEAFF TGTGCCAGCAGCCCGGATTTAGGCCCTGCTGAAGCTTTCTTT
TRBJ2-3 - many TRBV20-1 CSAGRFGTSTDTQYF TGCAGTGCTGGCAGATTTGGAACCTCCACAGATACGCAGTATTTT